Below are 26 T cell receptor beta chains sequenced from a single sample in a study of control samples from healthy donors and cancer patients. Using immunoSEQ multiplex PCR, the repertoire was profiled, and TCRdb retains in-frame clones only, with some absent. The sample contains around 120,000 clones, around 91% of which appear only once. Sequencing was done on a sample of PBMCs. The receptors stem from a woman between 45 and 60 years old with colorectal cancer.

This chain joins TRBV9 and TRBJ2-4; 7 bases agree with TRBD1. The germline V gene has CDR1 SGDLS and CDR2 YYNGEE. Unmatched junction bases numbered 5, after V lost 2 bases and J lost 6 bases. This CDR3 has 14 amino acids. The CDR3 nucleotides read TGTGCCAGCAGCGTCGGGACAGAAGGAAACATTCAGTACTTC. Amino acids: CASSVGTEGNIQYF. Using reference TRBV9 and TRBJ2-4 for the parts outside the CDR3, the full variable domain is DSGVTQTPKHLITATGQRVTLRCSPRSGDLSVYWYQQSLDQGLQFLIQYYNGEERAKGNILERFSAQQFPDLHSELNLSSLELGDSALYFCASSVGTEGNIQYFGAGTRLSVL.

The gene calls are TRBV5-5 and TRBJ1-5; D may be TRBD1 (6 bases). From germline, CDR1 is SGHKS and CDR2 YYEKEE (reference sequence). This CDR3 region has 16 residues. V lost 0 bases, J lost 10 bases, and 20 bases lay in between. CDR3: CASSLGWTAVTSPQHF. The DNA of the CDR3 is TGTGCCAGCAGCTTGGGATGGACAGCCGTTACTTCACCCCAGCATTTT.

The chain carries TRBV6-2 or TRBV6-3 and TRBJ1-2; D remains unclear. CDR1 and CDR2 from the germline V gene are MNHEY and SVGEGT. The CDR3 is made up of 13 amino acids. The V end lost 1 base, the J end lost 8 bases, and 11 bases lay between the germline ends. CDR3 sequence: CASSYFAGMGYTF. The CDR3 bases are TGTGCCAGCAGTTACTTTGCCGGGATGGGCTACACCTTC.

The DNA for the CDR3 is TGTGCCAGCAGCTTAGCCACCATTAATCAGCCCCAGCATTTT. Amino acid sequence: CASSLATINQPQHF. The chain joins TRBV7-8 to TRBJ1-5, with D hard to call. V lost 0 bases and J 4 bases, leaving 7 bases between the germline ends. The CDR3 spans 14 residues. Germline-derived CDR1 and CDR2 are SGHVS and FQNEAQ.

V is TRBV5-1 and J is TRBJ2-5; 7 positions agree with TRBD2. The germline CDR1 and CDR2 sequences are SGHRS and YFSETQ. This CDR3 region has 17 residues. J lost 5 bases, V lost 0 bases, and 13 bases had no gene match. The CDR3: CASSLDPPGEGLETQYF. In DNA form, the CDR3 reads TGCGCCAGCAGCTTGGACCCCCCGGGGGAGGGGCTGGAGACCCAGTACTTC. Combining the CDR3 with reference TRBV5-1 and TRBJ2-5 gives the whole variable domain KAGVTQTPRYLIKTRGQQVTLSCSPISGHRSVSWYQQTPGQGLQFLFEYFSETQRNKGNFPGRFSGRQFSNSRSEMNVSTLELGDSALYLCASSLDPPGEGLETQYFGPGTRLLVL.

The chain uses TRBV7-6 and TRBJ1-6; 10 positions match TRBD1. This CDR3 has 14 residues. Germline CDR1 reads SGHVS; CDR2 reads FNYEAQ. Losses at the gene ends were 5 bases for V and 7 bases for J; bases not matched to a gene: 2. The CDR3 sequence: CASSQTGGNSPLHF. The DNA for the CDR3 is TGTGCCAGCAGCCAGACAGGGGGCAATTCACCCCTCCACTTT.

This chain joins TRBV5-5 and TRBJ2-5; 8 nucleotides align to TRBD2. Germline CDR1 is SGHKS and CDR2 is YYEKEE (reference sequence). The junction had 5 bases not matched to a gene; V was cut back by 0 bases and J by 1 base. This CDR3 contains 16 residues. CDR3 protein: CASSLGYTSGQETQYF. CDR3 DNA sequence: TGTGCCAGCAGCTTGGGTTATACTAGCGGCCAAGAGACCCAGTACTTC. Together with reference TRBV5-5 and TRBJ2-5, the CDR3 gives the full variable domain: DAGVTQSPTHLIKTRGQQVTLRCSPISGHKSVSWYQQVLGQGPQFIFQYYEKEERGRGNFPDRFSARQFPNYSSELNVNALLLGDSALYLCASSLGYTSGQETQYFGPGTRLLVL.

The V gene is TRBV3-1 (or the pseudogene TRBV3-2), the J gene TRBJ1-4; maybe TRBD1 (6 bases). The CDR3 loop spans 16 amino acids. The germline gives CDR1 LGHDT, CDR2 YNNKEL (reference sequence). Trimming left V 1 base short and J 8 bases short, with 17 bases between. CDR3 in amino acids: CASSQVRGGGGEKLFF. The CDR3 bases are TGTGCCAGCAGCCAAGTGAGGGGAGGGGGAGGCGAAAAACTGTTTTTT.

This chain links TRBV30 with TRBJ1-2; no reliable D call. The CDR3 spans 15 residues. Germline assignment: CDR1 GTSNPN and CDR2 SVGIG (reference sequence). V lost 4 bases to trimming and J lost 3 bases, with 18 bases between them. As DNA, the CDR3 is TGTGCCTGGACCCTCTCGGGGAGCGGCCACTATGGCTACACCTTC. This translates into CAWTLSGSGHYGYTF.

This clone is a singleton in its sample. V usage is TRBV30 and J usage is TRBJ1-3; D gene uncertain. Germline values: CDR1 GTSNPN, CDR2 SVGIG (reference sequence). V dropped 4 bases and J dropped 10 bases, with 5 bases sitting between them. The CDR3 has 9 amino acids. The CDR3 nucleotides read TGTGCCTGGACCGGGACCATATATTTT. Encoded protein: CAWTGTIYF.

This sequence joins TRBV2 and TRBJ1-4, with TRBD1 as a possible D gene (6 bases). V lost 5 bases, J lost 8 bases, and 9 bases lay in between. CDR1 is SNHLY and CDR2 is FYNNEI in the germline V gene. The CDR3 is 12 residues long. CDR3 sequence: CASSLGQEKLFF. The CDR3 bases are TGTGCCAGCAGTCTTGGACAGGAAAAACTGTTTTTT.

V usage is TRBV12-5 and J usage is TRBJ1-5; D is perhaps TRBD1 (5 bases). CDR3 length equals 15 residues. V lost 5 bases to trimming and J lost 3 bases, with 14 bases between them. Germline-derived CDR1 and CDR2 are LGHNT and FRNRAP. CDR3 nucleotides: TGTGCTAGTGGTCAGGGTACGAGGGACAATCAGCCCCAGCATTTT. Residues: CASGQGTRDNQPQHF.

The chain employs TRBV5-1 and TRBJ2-3; TRBD2 is a possible D gene (5 bases). Germline V gene data show CDR1 as SGHRS and CDR2 as YFSETQ. The V gene lost 0 bases and the J gene lost 4 bases, with 6 bases spanning the gap. The CDR3 is 13 residues long. CDR3: CASSLAGADTQYF. The CDR3 coding sequence is TGCGCCAGCAGCTTGGCCGGGGCAGATACGCAGTATTTT.

The rearrangement joins TRBV27 to TRBJ2-7; D gene unclear. The germline V gene has CDR1 MNHEY and CDR2 SMNVEV (reference sequence). This CDR3 has 15 residues. V gave up 3 bases and J gave up 7 bases, with 19 bases separating them. CDR3 bases: TGTGCCAGCAGTTTCCTGGGGATGGGTATGGGGGAGCAGTACTTC. Translated, it gives CASSFLGMGMGEQYF.

The rearrangement links TRBV15 to TRBJ2-6, with 7 bases identical to TRBD1. The trim removed 5 bases at V and 4 bases at J, leaving 14 bases unmatched. The CDR3 length is 18 residues. The germline V gene encodes CDR1 LNHNV and CDR2 YYDKDF (reference sequence). Here the CDR3 DNA reads TGTGCCACCAGCGGCCACAGGGGTTTCTTGTCCGGGGCCAACGTCCTGACTTTC. Amino acids: CATSGHRGFLSGANVLTF.

This CDR3 reads CATSDDTDTQYF. The CDR3 nucleotides are TGTGCCACCAGTGACGACACAGATACGCAGTATTTT. The J gene is TRBJ2-3, the V gene TRBV24-1; D is unresolved. Germline CDR1 KGHDR, CDR2 SFDVKD. CDR3 length equals 12 residues. V was shortened by 4 bases and J by 2 bases, with 3 bases between the two germline ends.

The CDR3 DNA is TGTGCCAGCAGTTACAGGACAAAATTTTCACCCCTCCACTTT. This gives the protein CASSYRTKFSPLHF. This sequence joins TRBV6-6 and TRBJ1-6, with a tentative D call TRBD1 (5 bases). Germline CDR1 is MNHNY and CDR2 is SVGAGI (reference sequence). V was shortened by 2 bases and J by 9 bases, with 11 bases between the two germline ends. This CDR3 region has 14 residues.

The V and J genes are TRBV15 and TRBJ2-7, with a possible D match to TRBD2 (6 bases). CDR3 length equals 14 residues. CDR1 and CDR2 from the germline V gene are LNHNV and YYDKDF (reference sequence). V gave up 2 bases and J gave up 6 bases, with 14 bases separating them. The DNA of the CDR3 is TGTGCCACCAGCAGACGACTAGTTGCGTCCGAGCAGTACTTC. Amino acids: CATSRRLVASEQYF.

V is TRBV10-2 and J is TRBJ1-6; D remains ambiguous. V lost 0 bases, J lost 10 bases, and 4 bases lay in between. CDR1 is WSHSY, CDR2 SAAADI, per germline. This CDR3 is built from 12 residues. As DNA, the CDR3 is TGCGCCAGCAGTGAGTCGGTCTCACCCCTCCACTTT. Amino acids: CASSESVSPLHF.

V is TRBV29-1 and J is TRBJ1-2, with 8 bases matching TRBD1. V lost 6 bases and J lost 6; bases outside the gene matches: 9. The germline V gene has CDR1 SQVTM and CDR2 ANQGSEA. The CDR3 has 13 amino acids. DNA of the CDR3: TGCAGCGTAGCCACCAACAGGGGGGATGGCTACACCTTC. It translates to CSVATNRGDGYTF.

This clone appeared a single time. The chain employs TRBV28 and TRBJ2-3, with D perhaps given as TRBD1 or TRBD2 (6 bases each). CDR1 is MDHEN, CDR2 SYDVKM, per germline. Trimming left V 5 bases short and J 0 bases short, with 18 bases between. The CDR3 covers 17 residues. CDR3 sequence: CASSPGGTVPSTDTQYF. The CDR3 DNA sequence: TGTGCCAGCAGTCCCGGGGGCACAGTCCCTAGCACAGATACGCAGTATTTT.

This clone appeared a few times. The J gene is TRBJ2-3, the V gene TRBV7-3; D is possibly TRBD2 (6 bases). The CDR3 is made up of 14 amino acids. The V gene's germline CDR1 is SGHTA and CDR2 FQGTGA. V dropped 3 bases and J dropped 6 bases, with 13 bases sitting between them. The CDR3 bases are TGTGCCAGCAGCTTGACTAGTCTGATGGATACGCAGTATTTT. It encodes CASSLTSLMDTQYF.

This chain uses TRBV5-1 with TRBJ2-4; TRBD2 matches at 15 bases. Germline V gives CDR1 SGHRS, CDR2 YFSETQ. CDR3 length: 17 amino acids. V trimming: 4 bases; J trimming: 8 bases; junction bases outside the gene matches: 10. The CDR3 region is CASSRRGLAGGPDIQYF. CDR3 sequence (DNA): TGCGCCAGCAGCCGGCGAGGACTAGCGGGGGGGCCTGACATTCAGTACTTC.

The J gene is TRBJ1-1, the V gene TRBV6-6, with TRBD1 identical over 8 bases. Germline V gives CDR1 MNHNY, CDR2 SVGAGI (reference sequence). Trimming cost V 7 bases and J 4 bases; bases outside gene matches: 11. This CDR3 contains 15 residues. CDR3 residues: CASNPPGQESTEAFF. In nucleotides, the CDR3 is TGTGCCAGCAACCCCCCGGGACAGGAATCCACTGAAGCTTTCTTT.

The chain is built from TRBV7-3 and TRBJ1-1, with 7 bases aligning to TRBD1. Germline V lookup: CDR1 SGHTA, CDR2 FQGTGA. The J segment lost 1 base and the V segment lost 4 bases, leaving 3 bases of the junction unmatched. The CDR3 runs to 14 residues. In nucleotides, the CDR3 is TGTGCCAGCAGCTCAGGGGGGGCGAACACTGAAGCTTTCTTT. Protein sequence: CASSSGGANTEAFF.

This clone was picked up one time. This chain links TRBV27 with TRBJ2-1; D uncertain. V was trimmed by 0 bases and J by 5 bases, leaving 5 bases between them. The CDR3 is made up of 13 amino acids. The V gene's germline CDR1 is MNHEY and CDR2 SMNVEV (reference sequence). CDR3: CASSLSYNNEQFF. The CDR3, as DNA: TGTGCCAGCAGTTTATCTTATAACAATGAGCAGTTCTTC.